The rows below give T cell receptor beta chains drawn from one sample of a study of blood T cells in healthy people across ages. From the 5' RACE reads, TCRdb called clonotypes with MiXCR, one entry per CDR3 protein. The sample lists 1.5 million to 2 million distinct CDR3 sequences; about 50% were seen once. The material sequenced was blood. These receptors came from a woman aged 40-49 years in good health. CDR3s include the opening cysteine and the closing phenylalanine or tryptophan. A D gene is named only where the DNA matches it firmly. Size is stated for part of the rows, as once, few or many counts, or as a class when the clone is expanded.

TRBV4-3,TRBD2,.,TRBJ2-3,CASSLELLSGGADTQYF,TGCGCCAGCAGCCTTGAACTACTGAGCGGGGGGGCAGATACGCAGTATTTT
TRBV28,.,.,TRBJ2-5,CASSPTSYQETQYF,TGTGCCAGCAGTCCGACTAGTTATCAAGAGACCCAGTACTTC
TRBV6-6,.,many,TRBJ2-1,CASSKAYNEQFF,TGTGCCAGCTCCAAGGCCTACAATGAGCAGTTCTTC
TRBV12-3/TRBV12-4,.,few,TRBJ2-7,CASSSVQGGEQYF,TGTGCCAGCAGTTCGGTACAGGGCGGCGAGCAGTACTTC
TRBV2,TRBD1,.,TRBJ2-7,CASSEAPGTGSYEQYF,TGTGCCAGCAGTGAAGCTCCCGGGACAGGGTCGTACGAGCAGTACTTC
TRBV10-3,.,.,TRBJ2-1,CAATPGSGEQFF,TGTGCCGCAACACCCGGCTCGGGTGAGCAGTTCTTC
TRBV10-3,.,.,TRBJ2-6,CAVSGLAVSGANVLTF,TGTGCCGTCAGCGGACTCGCGGTCTCTGGGGCCAACGTCCTGACTTTC
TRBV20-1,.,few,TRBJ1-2,CSTGDGRDGYTF,TGCAGTACCGGGGACGGCCGCGATGGCTACACCTTC
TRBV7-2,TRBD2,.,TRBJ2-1,CASRDQATGGYNEQFF,TGTGCCAGCAGGGACCAAGCGACGGGGGGCTACAATGAGCAGTTCTTC
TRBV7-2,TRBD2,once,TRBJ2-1,CASSLAAGEGNEQFF,TGTGCCAGCAGCTTAGCAGCGGGGGAGGGCAATGAGCAGTTCTTC
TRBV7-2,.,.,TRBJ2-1,CASSLAGHQTYNEQFF,TGTGCCAGCAGCTTAGCAGGCCACCAGACCTACAATGAGCAGTTCTTC
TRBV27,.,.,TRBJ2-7,CASSLSPGGPRYF,TGTGCCAGCAGTTTATCCCCAGGGGGGCCGCGGTACTTC
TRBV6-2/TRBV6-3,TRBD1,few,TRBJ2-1,CASSPGQGAQNEQFF,TGTGCCAGCAGCCCCGGACAGGGGGCGCAGAATGAGCAGTTCTTC
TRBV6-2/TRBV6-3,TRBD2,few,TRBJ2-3,CASSYTGYPGLAPDTQYF,TGTGCCAGCAGTTACACCGGTTATCCGGGACTAGCCCCAGATACGCAGTATTTT
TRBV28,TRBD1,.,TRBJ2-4,CASSTSGTGRVEQYF,TGTGCCAGCAGTACTTCCGGGACAGGGCGTGTTGAGCAGTACTTC
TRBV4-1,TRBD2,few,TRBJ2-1,CASSHNPGTSDKSSYNEQFF,TGCGCCAGCAGCCATAATCCCGGGACTAGCGACAAGAGCTCCTACAATGAGCAGTTCTTC
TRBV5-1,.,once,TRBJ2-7,CASSNPQTYEQYF,TGCGCCAGCAGCAATCCCCAAACCTACGAGCAGTACTTC
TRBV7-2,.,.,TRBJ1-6,CASRLMPSGTLNSPLHF,TGTGCCAGCAGACTAATGCCTTCCGGGACACTTAATTCACCCCTCCACTTT
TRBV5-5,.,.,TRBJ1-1,CASEVQNTEAFF,TGTGCCAGCGAGGTCCAGAACACTGAAGCTTTCTTT
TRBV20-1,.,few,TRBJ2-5,CSASRPLRGKETQYF,TGCAGTGCTAGCCGGCCCCTACGAGGGAAAGAGACCCAGTACTTC
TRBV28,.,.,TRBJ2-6,CASSFHHSGANVLTF,TGTGCCAGCAGTTTTCACCACTCTGGGGCCAACGTCCTGACTTTC
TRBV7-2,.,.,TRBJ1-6,CASSRPLSGQNSPPHF,TGTGCCAGCAGCCGGCCATTGTCGGGGCAGAATTCACCCCCCCACTTT
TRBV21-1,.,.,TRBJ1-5,CATTKQPQHF,TGTGCCACCACAAAGCAGCCCCAGCATTTT
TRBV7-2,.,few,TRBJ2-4,CASSITGLAKNIQYF,TGTGCCAGCAGCATTACAGGGCTAGCCAAAAACATTCAGTACTTC
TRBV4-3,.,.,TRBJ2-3,CASSQLTQRNSTDTQYF,TGCGCCAGCAGCCAATTGACCCAGCGGAATAGCACAGATACGCAGTATTTT
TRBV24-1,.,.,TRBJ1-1,CATLPPMNTEAFF,TGTGCCACCCTCCCACCCATGAACACTGAAGCTTTCTTT
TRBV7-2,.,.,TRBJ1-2,CASSLRLNYGYTF,TGTGCCAGCAGCCTACGCTTAAACTATGGCTACACCTTC
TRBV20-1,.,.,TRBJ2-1,CSAPSRQNYNEQFF,TGCAGTGCTCCCTCCAGACAGAACTACAATGAGCAGTTCTTC
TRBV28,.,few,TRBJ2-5,CASSDGEWETQYF,TGTGCCAGCAGTGATGGGGAGTGGGAGACCCAGTACTTC
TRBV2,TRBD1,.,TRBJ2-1,CASRRGTGGNEQFF,TGTGCCAGCAGGCGGGGGACAGGGGGGAATGAGCAGTTCTTC
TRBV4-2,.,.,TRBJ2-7,CASSQESQGGSYEQYF,TGTGCCAGCAGCCAAGAGTCCCAGGGAGGCTCCTACGAGCAGTACTTC
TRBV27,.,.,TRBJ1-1,CASSLYADPNTGAFF,TGTGCCAGCAGTTTGTATGCGGATCCGAACACTGGAGCTTTCTTT
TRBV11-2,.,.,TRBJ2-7,CASSQDLAIEQYF,TGTGCCAGCAGCCAAGATTTGGCTATTGAGCAGTACTTC
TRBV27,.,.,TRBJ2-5,CASSFAGRAQETQYF,TGTGCCAGCAGTTTTGCGGGCAGGGCGCAAGAGACCCAGTACTTC
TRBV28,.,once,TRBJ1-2,CASNKDRLYGYTF,TGTGCCAGCAACAAGGACAGACTCTATGGCTACACCTTC
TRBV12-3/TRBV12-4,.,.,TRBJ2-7,CASKKQGAYEQYF,TGTGCCAGCAAAAAACAGGGAGCCTACGAGCAGTACTTC
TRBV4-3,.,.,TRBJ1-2,CASSQGTANTNYGYTF,TGCGCCAGCAGCCAAGGGACAGCCAATACAAACTATGGCTACACCTTC
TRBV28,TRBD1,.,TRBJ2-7,CASNQRQGIYEQYF,TGTGCCAGCAACCAACGACAGGGGATCTACGAGCAGTACTTC
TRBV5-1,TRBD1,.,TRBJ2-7,CASSLVPGQDYEQYF,TGCGCCAGCAGCTTGGTTCCGGGACAGGACTACGAGCAGTACTTC